This T cell receptor beta chain was sequenced during a study of blood T cell repertoires in COVID-19. Germline CDR1 reads KGHDR; CDR2 reads SFDVKD. CDR3 size: 13 residues. V lost 12 bases, J lost 7 bases, and 9 bases stayed unmatched. The protocol was immunoSEQ multiplex PCR, while the TCRdb copy is restricted to in-frame clones and leaves out a portion. The sample has roughly 140,000 clones; more than 80% are singletons. This rearrangement joins TRBV24-1 to TRBJ2-1, with 9 positions matching TRBD2. The specimen sequenced was peripheral blood. This TCR came from a woman aged 40 to 49 with acute or convalescent COVID-19. CDR3 protein: CAASGKGLNEQFF. The CDR3 nucleotides are TGTGCCGCTAGCGGGAAAGGATTGAATGAGCAGTTCTTC.